This TCR beta chain was found in a study of blood T cell repertoires in COVID-19 (dated by TCRdb to between 2020 and 2021). Some background on the complete study: Samples from collaborators originated in the United States, Italy and Spain and spanned both the acute and convalescent phases of COVID-19. The material from the prospective study consisted of cDNA or gDNA derived from T cells, B-cell-depleted T cells, or PBMCs. Samples came from the ongoing ImmuneRACE study (first 160 participants) plus 1,254 subjects from 6 global collaborators. HLA class I and class II types, where available, came from metadata supplied by the sample provider rather than from assay-based typing. The sample metadata nearly always contained a de-identified subject ID, COVID-19 status, age in years and sex. The repertoires were made available in a free public database intended to serve as a resource for research on the immune response to SARS-CoV-2. Deeply sampled blood TCRbeta repertoires from subjects exposed to, actively infected with, or recovered from COVID-19 were included in the dataset. Findings and caveats that apply to the study as a whole: Clinical and demographic metadata were provided uncurated, with the amount varying by source and participant.

The collaborating institutions used their own protocols to collect whole blood in K2EDTA tubes. For TCRbeta analysis, collaborators shipped samples in one of three forms: frozen whole blood, isolated PBMCs, or DNA extracted from either of those sample types. TCRbeta CDR3 regions were amplified from genomic DNA using the immunoSEQ Assay, a bias-controlled multiplex PCR. As for the authors' bioinformatics: The number of nucleated cells in each sample was estimated from the amplification of reference gene primers within the assay. To quantify the absolute abundance of each unique TCRbeta CDR3 rearrangement, sequence reads were collapsed and filtered. For each sample, productive Simpson clonality was calculated as the square root of Simpson's diversity index over productive rearrangements. TCRdb provides this immuneACCESS table in a form limited to in-frame rearrangements. Some clones are lacking; in checked studies, under half of them reflect an unresolved V gene, and why the rest are absent is not known. The V and J calls and clone size come from that table; D and trimming were worked out from the DNA. The sample table shows about 240,000 clones, and about 86% are seen once. The ten largest clones add up to 5.5% to 6.5% of the sample.

CDR1 and CDR2 are read off the germline V gene (reference sequence) as LNHNV and YYDKDF. The CDR3 numbers 14 residues from cysteine through phenylalanine. Only the CDR3 portion is preserved as DNA: 42 bases, with reading frame beginning at the first base. Trimming costs V 1 base and J 0 bases, and their ends lie 3 bases apart. This clone was counted between two and nine times. The clone's antigen remains unknown. No base-level quality is on record; no much larger clone is a single base apart. Material: peripheral blood. This TCR was sampled from a man between 60 and 75 years old with acute or convalescent COVID-19. The chain uses TRBV15 and TRBJ2-2; the D gene assignment is ambiguous. CDR3 region: CATSRAANTGELFF. In nucleotide form, the sequence is TGTGCCACCAGCAGAGCTGCGAACACCGGGGAGCTGTTTTTT. The full variable domain, completed from the reference TRBV15 and TRBJ2-2 proteins outside the CDR3, reads DAMVIQNPRYQVTQFGKPVTLSCSQTLNHNVMYWYQQKSSQAPKLLFHYYDKDFNNEADTPDNFQSRRPNTSFCFLDIRSPGLGDTAMYLCATSRAANTGELFFGEGSRLTVL.